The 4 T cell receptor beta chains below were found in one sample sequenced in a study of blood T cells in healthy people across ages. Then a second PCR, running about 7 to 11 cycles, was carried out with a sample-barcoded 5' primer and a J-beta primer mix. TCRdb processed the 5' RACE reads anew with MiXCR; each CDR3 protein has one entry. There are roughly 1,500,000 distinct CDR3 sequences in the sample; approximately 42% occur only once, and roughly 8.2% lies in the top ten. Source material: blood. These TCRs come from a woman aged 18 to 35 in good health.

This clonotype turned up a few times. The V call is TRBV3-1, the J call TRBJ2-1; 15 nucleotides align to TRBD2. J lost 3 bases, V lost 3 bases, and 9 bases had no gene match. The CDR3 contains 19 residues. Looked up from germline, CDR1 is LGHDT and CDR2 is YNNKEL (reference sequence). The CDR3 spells CASSHLPGLAGGSYNEQFF. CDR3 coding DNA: TGTGCCAGCAGCCACCTGCCGGGACTAGCGGGAGGCAGCTACAATGAGCAGTTCTTC.

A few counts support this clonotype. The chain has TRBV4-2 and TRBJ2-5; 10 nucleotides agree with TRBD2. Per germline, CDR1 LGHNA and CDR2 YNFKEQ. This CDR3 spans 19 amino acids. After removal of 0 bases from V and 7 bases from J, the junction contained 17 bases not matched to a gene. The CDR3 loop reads CASSQDRLEGLAALGTQYF. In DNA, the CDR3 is TGTGCCAGCAGCCAAGATAGGTTGGAAGGACTAGCGGCCCTGGGGACCCAGTACTTC.

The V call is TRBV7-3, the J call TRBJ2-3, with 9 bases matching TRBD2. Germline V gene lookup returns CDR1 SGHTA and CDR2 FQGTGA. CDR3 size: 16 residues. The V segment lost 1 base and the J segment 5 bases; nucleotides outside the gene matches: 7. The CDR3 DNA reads TGTGCCAGCAGCTTAAATGCGGGGGGGCCGGGAGATACGCAGTATTTT. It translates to CASSLNAGGPGDTQYF.

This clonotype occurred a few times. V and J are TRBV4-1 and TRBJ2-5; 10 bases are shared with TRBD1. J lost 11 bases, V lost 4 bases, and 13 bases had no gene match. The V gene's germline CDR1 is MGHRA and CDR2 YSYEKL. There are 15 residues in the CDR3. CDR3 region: CASSRTGTGVSEQYF. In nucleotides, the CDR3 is TGCGCCAGCAGCCGCACCGGGACAGGGGTAAGTGAGCAGTACTTC.